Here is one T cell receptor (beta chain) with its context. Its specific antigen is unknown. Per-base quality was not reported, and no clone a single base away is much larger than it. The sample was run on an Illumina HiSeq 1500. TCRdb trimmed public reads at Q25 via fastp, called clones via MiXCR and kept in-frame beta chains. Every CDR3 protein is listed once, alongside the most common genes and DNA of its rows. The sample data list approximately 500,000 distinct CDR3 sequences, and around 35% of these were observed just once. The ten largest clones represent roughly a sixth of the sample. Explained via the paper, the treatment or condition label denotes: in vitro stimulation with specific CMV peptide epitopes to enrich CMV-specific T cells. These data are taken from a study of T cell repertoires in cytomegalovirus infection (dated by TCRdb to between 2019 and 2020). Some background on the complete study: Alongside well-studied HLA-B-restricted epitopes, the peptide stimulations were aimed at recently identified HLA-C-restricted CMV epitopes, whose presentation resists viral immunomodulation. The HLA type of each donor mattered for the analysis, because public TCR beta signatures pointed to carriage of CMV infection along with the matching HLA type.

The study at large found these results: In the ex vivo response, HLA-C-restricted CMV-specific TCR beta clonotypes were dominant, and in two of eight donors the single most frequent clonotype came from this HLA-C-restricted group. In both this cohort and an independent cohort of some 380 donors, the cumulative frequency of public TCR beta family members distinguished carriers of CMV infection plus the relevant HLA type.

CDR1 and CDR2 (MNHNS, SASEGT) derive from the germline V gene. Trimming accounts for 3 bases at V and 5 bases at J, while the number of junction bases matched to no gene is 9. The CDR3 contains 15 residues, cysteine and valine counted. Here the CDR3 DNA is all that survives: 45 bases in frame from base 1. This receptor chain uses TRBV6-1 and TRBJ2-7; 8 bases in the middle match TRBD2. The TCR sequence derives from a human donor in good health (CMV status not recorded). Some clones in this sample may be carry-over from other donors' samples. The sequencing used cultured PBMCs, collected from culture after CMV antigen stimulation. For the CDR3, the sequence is CASSDSGRADNEQYV. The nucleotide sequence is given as TGTGCCAGCAGTGACTCCGGGAGGGCCGACAACGAGCAGTACGTC.